This TCR beta chain stems from a study of shared clonotypes between healthy human individuals. As handled by the study authors: ImmunoSEQ yielded junction-only sequences lacking quality scores, so filtering differed. Profiling relied on immunoSEQ multiplex PCR, and the TCRdb table lists in-frame clones only, not all of them. V, J and clone size were drawn from that table, and D and trimming were deduced from the DNA. The sample lists approximately 2.4 million clones; approximately 96% were seen once. CDR3 length: 12 residues. Germline lookup yields CDR1 SGHVS and CDR2 FQNEAQ. Trimming removed 1 base from V and 7 bases from J, with 4 bases in between.

The chain uses TRBV7-8 and TRBJ1-4; D call uncertain. The clonotype comes from a man between 18 and 29 years old in good health. Input material: naive CD4+ T cells sorted from blood. The subset was: CD45RA+ positively selected. The CDR3 DNA reads as TGTGCCAGCAGCTTAGTCCCTGAAAAACTGTTTTTT. Translation: CASSLVPEKLFF.